One and the same sample provided the 24 T cell receptor beta chains below, sequenced in a study of CD8 T cells in Susac syndrome. RNA totalling roughly 0.45 to 1 ug underwent reverse transcription with random hexamers. TCRdb re-analysed the immunoSEQ multiplex PCR reads in MiXCR, keeping a single row per CDR3 protein. The data contain roughly 180,000 distinct CDR3 sequences, approximately 94% of them singletons. The sequencing input was CD4+ T cells from PBMCs. Receptors originate from a human donor in good health.

This clonotype was counted a single time. J is TRBJ2-4 and V is TRBV7-9; D gene uncertain. There are 16 residues in the CDR3. Germline CDR1 and CDR2: SEHNR and FQNEAQ (reference sequence). Trimming removed 5 bases from V and 0 bases from J, with 14 bases in between. The CDR3 DNA is TGTGCCAGCAGCCAAGTTACTCCGATAGCCAAAAACATTCAGTACTTC. It encodes CASSQVTPIAKNIQYF.

The V call is TRBV27, the J call TRBJ2-7, with D uncertain. This CDR3 contains 13 residues. V lost 6 bases and J 1 base, leaving 10 bases between the germline ends. Germline CDR1 is MNHEY and CDR2 is SMNVEV (reference sequence). Here the CDR3 DNA reads TGTGCCAGCAGCCAGTACGGGTCCTACGAGCAGTACTTC. Its protein is CASSQYGSYEQYF.

V usage is TRBV13 and J usage is TRBJ2-1, with TRBD2 matching 14 bases. V lost 8 bases to trimming and J lost 6 bases; unmatched junction nucleotides: 18. The germline CDR1 and CDR2 sequences are PRHDT and FYEKMQ (reference sequence). The CDR3 is 19 amino acids. The chain's CDR3 is CASRAGGWGTSGSGNEQFF. CDR3 bases: TGTGCCAGCCGGGCAGGGGGTTGGGGGACTAGCGGGAGCGGCAATGAGCAGTTCTTC.

The chain carries TRBV4-2 and TRBJ2-7; weak D call: TRBD1 (7 bases). CDR1 and CDR2 (germline): LGHNA, YNFKEQ. The V end lost 0 bases, the J end lost 5 bases, and 17 bases lay between the germline ends. CDR3 length equals 16 residues. The CDR3 sequence: CASSQDPRQGGHEQYF. DNA for the CDR3: TGTGCCAGCAGCCAAGATCCGAGACAGGGAGGCCACGAGCAGTACTTC.

Here the CDR3 reads CSVQTPQSYTQYF. The CDR3 DNA reads TGCAGCGTTCAAACCCCGCAGTCCTATACGCAGTATTTT. The genes are TRBV29-1 and TRBJ2-3; no definite D call. Trimming removed 5 bases from V and 7 bases from J, with 16 bases in between. This CDR3 is built from 13 residues. CDR1 and CDR2 (germline): SQVTM, ANQGSEA.

The CDR3 sequence is CSAGPKREGYNEQFF. In DNA, the CDR3 is TGCAGTGCTGGACCGAAGCGGGAGGGCTACAATGAGCAGTTCTTC. The chain carries TRBV20-1 and TRBJ2-1; 10 bases map to TRBD2. J was trimmed by 3 bases and V by 5 bases; bases with no gene match: 7. Germline V gives CDR1 DFQATT, CDR2 SNEGSKA (reference sequence). The CDR3 consists of 15 residues.

The CDR3 region is CASSSGRRNTGELFF. The CDR3 DNA sequence: TGTGCCAGCAGTTCGGGCAGGCGGAACACCGGGGAGCTGTTTTTT. The chain joins TRBV28 to TRBJ2-2; D ambiguous. Trimming took off 4 bases at V and 1 base at J, with 10 bases between the two ends. Germline assignment: CDR1 MDHEN and CDR2 SYDVKM. The CDR3 extends over 15 amino acids. Full variable domain (rest looked up from reference TRBV28 and TRBJ2-2): DVKVTQSSRYLVKRTGEKVFLECVQDMDHENMFWYRQDPGLGLRLIYFSYDVKMKEKGDIPEGYSVSREKKERFSLILESASTNQTSMYLCASSSGRRNTGELFFGEGSRLTVL.

The chain uses TRBV15 and TRBJ1-2, with D hard to call. V lost 0 bases and J 6 bases, leaving 5 bases between the germline ends. Germline V gene data show CDR1 as LNHNV and CDR2 as YYDKDF (reference sequence). This CDR3 spans 12 amino acids. In DNA, the CDR3 is TGTGCCACCAGCAGAGATTTGGATGGCTACACCTTC. It codes for CATSRDLDGYTF. Using reference TRBV15 and TRBJ1-2 for the parts outside the CDR3, the full variable domain is DAMVIQNPRYQVTQFGKPVTLSCSQTLNHNVMYWYQQKSSQAPKLLFHYYDKDFNNEADTPDNFQSRRPNTSFCFLDIRSPGLGDTAMYLCATSRDLDGYTFGSGTRLTVV.

This chain joins TRBV20-1 and TRBJ2-7; D remains ambiguous. From germline, CDR1 is DFQATT and CDR2 SNEGSKA (reference sequence). This CDR3 region has 13 residues. Trimming stripped 2 bases from V and 7 bases from J, with 15 bases between. In nucleotides, the CDR3 is TGCAGTGCTAGAACCCCCCTAGTATGGGAGCAGTACTTC. It codes for CSARTPLVWEQYF.

This sequence joins TRBV20-1 and TRBJ2-3; 9 bases agree with TRBD2. In germline, CDR1 is DFQATT, CDR2 SNEGSKA (reference sequence). Trimming cost V 0 bases and J 4 bases; bases outside gene matches: 8. The CDR3 consists of 16 residues. The CDR3 nucleotides are TGCAGTGCTAGAGACTCGACTAGCGGACTCCCAGATACGCAGTATTTT. The encoded protein is CSARDSTSGLPDTQYF.

This clonotype has only one observation. The gene calls are TRBV5-1 and TRBJ2-6; no firm D call. The CDR3 length is 14 residues. Trimming cost V 4 bases and J 0 bases, with 5 bases left between them. CDR1 and CDR2 (germline): SGHRS, YFSETQ. CDR3 DNA: TGCGCCAGCAGCCCAGACTCTGGGGCCAACGTCCTGACTTTC. Its translation: CASSPDSGANVLTF.

The V gene is TRBV28, the J gene TRBJ1-2; TRBD1 agrees at 9 bases. The CDR3 contains 15 residues. V lost 6 bases, J lost 4 bases, and 9 bases stayed unmatched. The germline CDR1 and CDR2 sequences are MDHEN and SYDVKM. CDR3 amino acids: CASSRGTGSVYGYTF. DNA for the CDR3: TGTGCCAGCAGCCGCGGGACAGGGAGTGTCTATGGCTACACCTTC.

The V and J genes are TRBV6-5 and TRBJ2-7; TRBD2 is a possible D gene (6 bases). This CDR3 contains 19 residues. Germline CDR1 reads MNHEY; CDR2 reads SVGAGI. The germline V and J ends were trimmed by 2 bases and 3 bases, with 26 bases remaining between them. The CDR3 reads CASSYRIPTISGVSYEQYF. CDR3 nucleotides: TGTGCCAGCAGTTACCGCATCCCCACAATTAGCGGAGTCAGCTACGAGCAGTACTTC.

This sequence joins TRBV30 and TRBJ1-5, with 7 bases matching TRBD1. This CDR3 spans 13 amino acids. The trim removed 2 bases at V and 4 bases at J, leaving 2 bases unmatched. CDR1 GTSNPN and CDR2 SVGIG come from the germline V gene (reference sequence). The CDR3 nucleotides are TGTGCCTGGAGTATACAGGGGAATCAGCCCCAGCATTTT. It translates to CAWSIQGNQPQHF.

The chain combines TRBV20-1 with TRBJ1-5; no reliable D call. Germline V gene data show CDR1 as DFQATT and CDR2 as SNEGSKA (reference sequence). With 0 bases removed from V and 0 bases from J, the gap between germline ends came to 15 bases. The CDR3 length is 17 residues. The CDR3 loop reads CSAREIASQVSNQPQHF. The CDR3 DNA reads TGCAGTGCTAGAGAGATAGCGAGTCAGGTTAGCAATCAGCCCCAGCATTTT.

The gene calls are TRBV27 and TRBJ2-7, with D unresolved. This CDR3 comprises 14 residues. Germline V gives CDR1 MNHEY, CDR2 SMNVEV (reference sequence). V shed 1 base and J shed 0 bases, with 7 bases lying between them. CDR3 in amino acids: CASSLFRNSYEQYF. Written as DNA, the CDR3 is TGTGCCAGCAGTTTATTCCGTAACTCCTACGAGCAGTACTTC.

This clonotype has just one count. This rearrangement joins TRBV9 to TRBJ2-1, with D possibly TRBD1 on 5 matching bases. Germline assignment: CDR1 SGDLS and CDR2 YYNGEE. The CDR3 runs 12 residues. Trimming stripped 0 bases from V and 11 bases from J, with 9 bases between. As DNA, the CDR3 is TGTGCCAGCAGCGTAGGGGCAGGGCAGCAGTTCTTC. Translation: CASSVGAGQQFF.

This chain joins TRBV30 and TRBJ1-1; D is unclear. V shed 1 base and J shed 1 base, with 4 bases lying between them. The length of the CDR3 is 12 residues. The germline CDR1 and CDR2 sequences are GTSNPN and SVGIG (reference sequence). CDR3 amino acids: CAWSAGNTEAFF. CDR3 DNA: TGTGCCTGGAGTGCAGGGAACACTGAAGCTTTCTTT.

The chain carries TRBV20-1 and TRBJ2-1, with D tentatively TRBD2 (5 bases). V lost 0 bases and J lost 1, with 13 bases in between. The germline gives CDR1 DFQATT, CDR2 SNEGSKA (reference sequence). The CDR3 length is 16 residues. The chain's CDR3 is CSARDFTPGSYNEQFF. DNA for the CDR3: TGCAGTGCTAGAGATTTTACGCCGGGATCCTACAATGAGCAGTTCTTC.

For this clonotype: At one end, the junction sequence differs from germline, possibly due to a read error. The rearrangement uses TRBV4-3 and TRBJ1-1; D possibly corresponds to TRBD1 (6 bases). The CDR3 has 14 residues. Germline CDR1 is LGHNA and CDR2 is YSLEER. The CDR3 coding sequence is TGTGCCAGCAGCCCGACAGGCTCGAACACTGAAGCTTTCTTT. This gives the protein CASSPTGSNTEAFF.

This sequence joins TRBV29-1 and TRBJ2-3; TRBD2 matches 10 bases. The germline gives CDR1 SQVTM, CDR2 ANQGSEA. This CDR3 has 15 amino acids. J lost 7 bases, V lost 0 bases, and 7 bases had no gene match. CDR3 amino acids: CSVEDTAGGMNTQYF. CDR3 sequence (DNA): TGCAGCGTTGAAGATACAGCGGGAGGGATGAATACGCAGTATTTT.

The chain links TRBV24-1 to TRBJ2-1; D not certain. This CDR3 contains 14 residues. CDR1 and CDR2 (germline): KGHDR, SFDVKD. The ends were cut back, 6 bases at V and 1 base at J, with 9 bases in the middle. In DNA, the CDR3 is TGTGCCACCAGTTCGGTAAGGTCCTACAATGAGCAGTTCTTC. Its translation is CATSSVRSYNEQFF.

The chain links TRBV7-9 to TRBJ1-1, with TRBD1 matching 9 bases. The germline CDR1 and CDR2 sequences are SEHNR and FQNEAQ (reference sequence). CDR3 size: 15 residues. Losses at the gene ends were 4 bases for V and 5 bases for J; bases not matched to a gene: 8. The DNA for the CDR3 is TGTGCCAGCAGCTATTCGACAGGGGGGGTGACTGAAGCTTTCTTT. This gives the protein CASSYSTGGVTEAFF.

The J gene is TRBJ2-1, the V gene TRBV29-1, with TRBD2 as a possible D gene (6 bases). The CDR3 is made up of 11 amino acids. Germline CDR1 SQVTM, CDR2 ANQGSEA. In nucleotides, the CDR3 is TGCAGGGAGGGCTCCTACAATGAGCAGTTCTTC. Protein product: CREGSYNEQFF.